These 24 T cell receptor beta chains were all obtained from the same sample, sequenced in a study of beta chain features in type 1 diabetes. Sequencing targeted expressed TCRB transcripts, as all isolated RNA had been reverse transcribed. Clones were read by immunoSEQ multiplex PCR, and TCRdb kept only the in-frame ones, dropping some. This sample carries hundreds of thousands of clones, approximately 15% of them seen once, and the ten largest clones take less than 0.04%. The sequencing sample was made of naive CD4+ T cells from blood. Receptor source: a man aged 25-45 years in good health.

This clone was observed a few times. The CDR3 loop is CASKVRAGTGELFF. The CDR3 bases are TGTGCCAGCAAGGTCAGGGCGGGCACCGGGGAGCTGTTTTTT. The chain is built from TRBV25-1 and TRBJ2-2; tentatively, D is TRBD1 or TRBD2 (5 bases each). Trimming took 7 bases from V and 4 from J, leaving 13 bases between them. The CDR3 contains 14 residues. Looked up from germline, CDR1 is MGHDK and CDR2 is SYGVNS. Together with reference TRBV25-1 and TRBJ2-2, the CDR3 gives the full variable domain: EADIYQTPRYLVIGTGKKITLECSQTMGHDKMYWYQQDPGMELHLIHYSYGVNSTEKGDLSSESTVSRIRTEHFPLTLESARPSHTSQYLCASKVRAGTGELFFGEGSRLTVL.

This clone was observed a few times. The J gene is TRBJ2-3, the V gene TRBV5-1; 8 bases line up with TRBD2. The CDR3 contains 15 residues. Germline loops: CDR1 SGHRS, CDR2 YFSETQ. V gave up 1 base and J gave up 1 base; unmatched junction bases: 2. The CDR3 DNA sequence: TGCGCCAGCAGCTTGACTAGCGGACGCACAGATACGCAGTATTTT. This codes for CASSLTSGRTDTQYF.

This clone was seen only a few times. The rearrangement uses TRBV4-3 and TRBJ2-7; TRBD1 aligns across 7 bases. Germline V gene sequence: CDR1 LGHNA, CDR2 YSLEER. The CDR3 consists of 16 residues. J lost 3 bases, V lost 0 bases, and 8 bases had no gene match. CDR3 bases: TGCGCCAGCAGCCAAGACTCGACAGGGAGATACTACGAGCAGTACTTC. Its translation: CASSQDSTGRYYEQYF.

The chain carries TRBV11-1 and TRBJ2-1; the D gene is possibly TRBD2 (6 bases). The CDR3 consists of 14 residues. Germline CDR1 SGHAT, CDR2 FQDESV (reference sequence). V was trimmed by 5 bases and J by 11 bases, leaving 19 bases between them. The DNA for the CDR3 is TGTGCCAGCAGCCCTAACCGGGACTCCCCTAAGCAGTTCTTC. Translating gives CASSPNRDSPKQFF. The entire variable domain, with the rest obtained from reference TRBV11-1 and TRBJ2-1, is as follows: EAEVAQSPRYKITEKSQAVAFWCDPISGHATLYWYRQILGQGPELLVQFQDESVVDDSQLPKDRFSAERLKGVDSTLKIQPAELGDSAMYLCASSPNRDSPKQFFGPGTRLTVL.

This rearrangement joins TRBV5-4 to TRBJ1-1, with no clear D. V lost 0 bases and J lost 4, with 10 bases in between. This CDR3 is 14 amino acids long. CDR1 and CDR2 from the germline V gene are SGHNT and YYREEE (reference sequence). CDR3 DNA sequence: TGTGCCAGCAGCTTGGAACCTCTAGGCACTGAAGCTTTCTTT. It translates to CASSLEPLGTEAFF.

The table lists this clone with a few counts. The CDR3 sequence is CASSLGKGLEQYF. The CDR3 DNA reads as TGTGCCAGCAGCTTAGGAAAGGGCCTCGAGCAGTACTTC. This rearrangement joins TRBV7-9 to TRBJ2-7; D is unresolved. The CDR3 contains 13 residues. Germline values: CDR1 SEHNR, CDR2 FQNEAQ (reference sequence). Trimming took off 1 base at V and 6 bases at J, with 10 bases between the two ends.

The gene calls are TRBV5-4 and TRBJ1-6; no firm D call. This CDR3 is built from 15 residues. Deletions cut 0 bases from V and 0 bases from J, with 4 bases between. Germline loops: CDR1 SGHNT, CDR2 YYREEE (reference sequence). CDR3 sequence: CASSLDSSYNSPLHF. The CDR3 nucleotides read TGTGCCAGCAGCTTGGACAGCTCCTATAATTCACCCCTCCACTTT.

This clone was observed a handful of times. The rearrangement links TRBV29-1 to TRBJ1-1; no clear D gene. V was cut by 2 bases and J by 5 bases, with 15 bases left in between. This CDR3 spans 14 amino acids. Germline V gives CDR1 SQVTM, CDR2 ANQGSEA. The CDR3 nucleotides read TGCAGCGTTGAATCACCAGTTCTCATGACTGAAGCTTTCTTT. Translating it yields CSVESPVLMTEAFF.

The chain carries TRBV7-2 and TRBJ2-1; 9 bases line up with TRBD2. The CDR3 is 16 amino acids. From germline, CDR1 is SGHTA and CDR2 FQGNSA. J lost 4 bases, V lost 1 base, and 5 bases had no gene match. The CDR3 nucleotides are TGTGCCAGCAGCTTAGAGGGGACTAGCAGGTACAATGAGCAGTTCTTC. Protein product: CASSLEGTSRYNEQFF.

Turning to this clone: Different DNA sequences within this sample yield the same CDR3. The V and J genes are TRBV18 and TRBJ2-7, with a tentative D call TRBD1 (5 bases). The CDR3 covers 13 residues. Trimming removed 3 bases at V and 0 bases at J, with 6 bases between. Germline V gives CDR1 KGHSH, CDR2 LQKENI. The CDR3, as DNA: TGTGCCAGCTCACCCGACAGCTCCTACGAGCAGTACTTC. Its protein product is CASSPDSSYEQYF.

The chain has TRBV9 and TRBJ1-1; tentative D call: TRBD1 (5 bases). Trimming removed 4 bases at V and 1 base at J, with 20 bases between. The germline V gene encodes CDR1 SGDLS and CDR2 YYNGEE. CDR3 size: 17 residues. CDR3 residues: CASSQETVFGGNTEAFF. In nucleotides, the CDR3 is TGTGCCAGCAGCCAAGAGACAGTCTTCGGGGGGAACACTGAAGCTTTCTTT.

This clone was observed a handful of times. The genes are TRBV7-9 and TRBJ2-7; D not certain. Trimming pared 1 base from V and 6 bases from J, leaving 13 bases between. The V gene's germline CDR1 is SEHNR and CDR2 FQNEAQ (reference sequence). CDR3 length equals 14 residues. The CDR3 region is CASSLDELSSEQYV. In DNA form, the CDR3 reads TGTGCCAGCAGCTTAGACGAACTGTCTTCCGAGCAGTACGTC.

The chain carries TRBV7-2 and TRBJ2-7; D gene uncertain. The germline gives CDR1 SGHTA, CDR2 FQGNSA. The CDR3 covers 17 residues. Trimming took off 2 bases at V and 1 base at J, with 18 bases between the two ends. The CDR3 DNA sequence: TGTGCCAGCAGCTTACAAGGCGACCGTTGGGCTTCCTACGAGCAGTACTTC. It encodes CASSLQGDRWASYEQYF.

The sample holds a few counts of this clone. Different DNA sequences within this sample yield the same CDR3. The chain is built from TRBV7-2 and TRBJ2-5, with 12 positions matching TRBD2. Trimming cost V 5 bases and J 1 base; bases outside gene matches: 2. The CDR3 spans 15 residues. The germline gives CDR1 SGHTA, CDR2 FQGNSA. The CDR3 spells CASSRLAGVQETQYF. The CDR3 DNA reads as TGTGCCAGCAGCCGACTAGCGGGGGTCCAAGAGACCCAGTACTTC.

Comment on this clone: In the same sample, other DNA sequences code for this CDR3. The chain is built from TRBV9 and TRBJ1-1; D unresolved. The CDR3 extends over 13 amino acids. V lost 0 bases to trimming and J lost 4 bases, with 7 bases between them. CDR1 is SGDLS and CDR2 is YYNGEE in the germline V gene. CDR3 residues: CASSVVGSTEAFF. The CDR3 region has the DNA TGTGCCAGCAGCGTAGTAGGGAGCACTGAAGCTTTCTTT.

V is TRBV6-1 and J is TRBJ1-2; D is perhaps TRBD1 (5 bases). The V and J ends lost 7 bases and 4 bases respectively, with 10 bases between them. The CDR3 loop spans 12 amino acids. Germline V gene data show CDR1 as MNHNS and CDR2 as SASEGT. The CDR3 here is CASMKGPYGYTF. The CDR3 region has the DNA TGTGCCAGCATGAAGGGGCCCTATGGCTACACCTTC.

This clone showed up just a few times. The rearrangement joins TRBV4-3 to TRBJ1-2; 7 bases map to TRBD1. This CDR3 spans 16 amino acids. J was trimmed by 6 bases and V by 2 bases; bases with no gene match: 12. Germline lookup yields CDR1 LGHNA and CDR2 YSLEER. Here the CDR3 reads CASSQRSDRARHGYTF. The DNA of the CDR3 is TGCGCCAGCAGCCAACGATCCGACAGGGCGCGGCATGGCTACACCTTC.

This clone has a handful of counts. The genes are TRBV7-2 and TRBJ1-1, with 8 bases aligning to TRBD1. CDR3 length: 14 amino acids. J was trimmed by 0 bases and V by 3 bases; bases with no gene match: 0. Germline CDR1 and CDR2: SGHTA and FQGNSA. CDR3 loop: CASSLDRVNTEAFF. The CDR3 nucleotides are TGTGCCAGCAGCTTGGACAGGGTGAACACTGAAGCTTTCTTT.

The chain recombines TRBV2 with TRBJ2-7, with TRBD1 as a possible D gene (6 bases). This CDR3 has 13 amino acids. Germline V gene sequence: CDR1 SNHLY, CDR2 FYNNEI. Deletions cut 5 bases from V and 6 bases from J, with 14 bases between. The CDR3 region has the DNA TGTGCCAGCAGTTTTTCGAGACAGGCCGAGCAGTACTTC. This gives the protein CASSFSRQAEQYF.

The gene calls are TRBV9 and TRBJ2-5; TRBD2 agrees at 11 bases. CDR3 length: 18 residues. The ends lost 0 bases at V and 3 bases at J; junction bases unmatched: 10. The germline V gene has CDR1 SGDLS and CDR2 YYNGEE. The CDR3 coding sequence is TGTGCCAGCAGCGTAGATGGAGTAGCGGGGGGGCCGAAAGAGACCCAGTACTTC. The encoded protein is CASSVDGVAGGPKETQYF. Supplemented by reference TRBV9 and TRBJ2-5, the full variable domain reads DSGVTQTPKHLITATGQRVTLRCSPRSGDLSVYWYQQSLDQGLQFLIQYYNGEERAKGNILERFSAQQFPDLHSELNLSSLELGDSALYFCASSVDGVAGGPKETQYFGPGTRLLVL.

This clone was seen a handful of times. This chain links TRBV19 with TRBJ2-7; D call uncertain. In germline, CDR1 is LNHDA, CDR2 SQIVND (reference sequence). This CDR3 is 12 amino acids long. With 9 bases removed from V and 0 bases from J, the gap between germline ends came to 9 bases. The CDR3 here is CASQESSYEQYV. CDR3 sequence (DNA): TGTGCCAGCCAGGAAAGCTCCTACGAGCAGTACGTC.

This rearrangement joins TRBV2 to TRBJ2-3; D not certain. This CDR3 has 11 residues. With 7 bases removed from V and 6 bases from J, the gap between germline ends came to 8 bases. Germline CDR1 SNHLY, CDR2 FYNNEI. The CDR3 here is CASKDGDTQYF. DNA of the CDR3: TGTGCCAGCAAGGATGGGGATACGCAGTATTTT.

In its sample, this clone was seen a few times. The chain combines TRBV27 with TRBJ2-5; D perhaps matches TRBD1 (5 bases). The V and J ends lost 6 bases and 5 bases respectively, with 16 bases between them. Germline-derived CDR1 and CDR2 are MNHEY and SMNVEV (reference sequence). The CDR3 sequence is 14 residues long. In DNA form, the CDR3 reads TGTGCCAGCAGCCGGCGACAGTTTTCGGAGACCCAGTACTTC. Amino acid sequence: CASSRRQFSETQYF.

The J gene is TRBJ2-5, the V gene TRBV27, with 9 bases identical to TRBD1. The V and J ends lost 2 bases and 7 bases, in that order; junction bases with no gene match: 11. This CDR3 is 16 amino acids long. Looked up from germline, CDR1 is MNHEY and CDR2 is SMNVEV (reference sequence). The CDR3 sequence is CASSLKDRGLGGTQYF. CDR3 DNA sequence: TGTGCCAGCAGTTTAAAGGACAGGGGACTCGGTGGGACCCAGTACTTC.